This TCR beta chain was identified in a study of T and B cells in COVID-19 patients. Study information: COVID-19 patients gave peripheral blood either during active infection or after recovery. Median age was about 35 years in the recovered cohort and about 67 years in the active-infection cohort.

From blood, roughly 250-550 ng of genomic DNA served as TRB template. As regards this clonotype: Its specificity is not known.

TRB rearrangements were amplified by multiplex PCR with BIOMED2 TRB-A/B primers. TCRdb re-derived calls from the multiplex PCR reads in MiXCR, one entry per CDR3 protein. The sample contains fewer than 8,000 distinct CDR3 sequences, roughly 26% of which appear only once. Regarding the study as a whole: There were 2,331 TCR clusters exclusive to the recovered cohort, fewer than 35 with low generation probability.

The CDR3 length is 16 residues. Trimming cost V 2 bases and J 6 bases; bases outside gene matches: 9. The V gene's germline CDR1 is LNHDA and CDR2 SQIVND (reference sequence). The V gene is TRBV19, the J gene TRBJ1-1; 10 bases fit TRBD1. Sequencing was done on a sample of blood. This receptor was taken from a human donor with active COVID-19. As DNA, the CDR3 is TGTGCCAGTAGTATAAGTGTTGGGACAGGGGTCTCTGAAGCTTTCTTT. Its protein product is CASSISVGTGVSEAFF.